These T cell receptor beta chains were read from a single sample in a study of blood T cell repertoires in COVID-19. TCRdb's copy holds only in-frame clones and misses some; the assay was immunoSEQ multiplex PCR. The data show about 68,000 clones, around 86% seen once. Source material: peripheral blood. These receptors were taken from a man aged 30 to 45 with acute or convalescent COVID-19. Both conserved end residues are part of each CDR3. D genes are given only for firm matches. Not all rows give a size; the values are once, few, many and, for expanded clones, a class.

>TRBV10-2|NA|TRBD2|TRBJ2-3
CASSLLAGTDTQYF
TGCGCCAGCAGTTTACTAGCGGGCACAGATACGCAGTATTTT
>TRBV6-5|NA|NA|TRBJ1-5
CASSPRGNQPQHF
TGTGCCAGCAGTCCCCGGGGGAATCAGCCCCAGCATTTT
>TRBV27|NA|NA|TRBJ1-1
CASSPRENTEAFF
TGTGCCAGCAGTCCCCGAGAGAACACTGAAGCTTTCTTT
>TRBV28|once|TRBD2|TRBJ2-3
CASSLRLAVQVDTQYF
TGTGCCAGCAGTTTAAGACTAGCGGTGCAGGTGGATACGCAGTATTTT
>TRBV6-5|NA|TRBD1|TRBJ1-5
CASSRTGDQPQHF
TGTGCCAGCAGCAGGACAGGGGACCAGCCCCAGCATTTT
>TRBV28|NA|TRBD1|TRBJ1-4
CASSPTGKLNEKLFF
TGTGCCAGCAGCCCGACAGGGAAGTTGAATGAAAAACTGTTTTTT
>TRBV10-1|NA|NA|TRBJ1-1
CASSDPGSDTEAFF
TGCGCCAGCAGTGATCCGGGTTCCGACACTGAAGCTTTCTTT
>TRBV19|few|NA|TRBJ1-6
CASSFTGSPLHF
TGTGCCAGTAGTTTTACAGGTTCACCCCTCCACTTT
>TRBV5-4|NA|TRBD2|TRBJ2-7
CASSPGGASFYEQYF
TGTGCCAGCAGCCCGGGGGGGGCTTCCTTCTACGAGCAGTACTTC
>TRBV7-3|NA|TRBD2|TRBJ2-5
CASSASSGMGTQYF
TGTGCCAGCAGCGCGTCTAGCGGGATGGGGACCCAGTACTTC
>TRBV9|NA|NA|TRBJ2-7
CASSVGEQNYEQYF
TGTGCCAGCAGCGTAGGTGAACAGAATTACGAGCAGTACTTC
>TRBV15|NA|TRBD2|TRBJ2-1
CATSRESGREYNEQFF
TGTGCCACCAGCAGAGAGAGCGGGAGGGAATACAATGAGCAGTTCTTC
>TRBV6-5|NA|TRBD2|TRBJ2-2
CASTASGGNTGELFF
TGTGCCAGCACGGCTAGCGGGGGGAACACCGGGGAGCTGTTTTTT
>TRBV9|NA|TRBD2|TRBJ2-7
CASSVGGGVPYEQYF
TGTGCCAGCAGCGTGGGGGGAGGGGTTCCCTACGAGCAGTACTTC
>TRBV28|NA|TRBD1|TRBJ1-1
CASSLPAGGNTEAFF
TGTGCCAGCAGTTTACCGGCAGGGGGGAACACTGAAGCTTTCTTT
>TRBV7-3|NA|TRBD2|TRBJ2-2
CASTPLAGGGGELFF
TGTGCCAGCACCCCCCTAGCGGGAGGTGGCGGGGAGCTGTTTTTT
>TRBV28|NA|TRBD2|TRBJ2-3
CASSLAGPTDTQYF
TGTGCCAGCAGTCTAGCGGGGCCCACAGATACGCAGTATTTT
>TRBV9|NA|TRBD2|TRBJ2-4
CASSAGLAGGLNIQYF
TGTGCCAGCAGCGCGGGACTAGCGGGAGGTTTAAACATTCAGTACTTC
>TRBV3-1/TRBV3-2|NA|NA|TRBJ1-2
CASSQDAATYGYTF
TGTGCCAGCAGCCAAGATGCGGCAACCTATGGCTACACCTTC
>TRBV4-3|NA|NA|TRBJ1-4
CASSPTRLDTGLIALTEKLFF
TGCGCCAGCAGCCCGACTCGGTTGGACACAGGGTTGATCGCCCTGACTGAAAAACTGTTTTTT
>TRBV30|NA|TRBD1|TRBJ1-4
CAWSLWTGGSTNEKLFF
TGTGCCTGGAGCTTGTGGACAGGGGGGTCAACTAATGAAAAACTGTTTTTT
>TRBV6-5|NA|NA|TRBJ2-3
CASKGVDTQYF
TGTGCCAGCAAGGGGGTAGATACGCAGTATTTT
>TRBV9|NA|NA|TRBJ2-1
CASSGTEYNEQFF
TGTGCCAGCAGCGGGACAGAGTACAATGAGCAGTTCTTC
>TRBV4-1|NA|NA|TRBJ2-3
CASSQAGSTDTQYF
TGCGCCAGCAGCCAAGCCGGGAGCACAGATACGCAGTATTTT
>TRBV28|NA|TRBD1|TRBJ1-6
CASSPLPGQSNSPLHF
TGTGCCAGCAGTCCTTTACCGGGACAGTCTAATTCACCCCTCCACTTT
>TRBV6-5|once|TRBD1|TRBJ2-2
CASRFDRGSTGELFF
TGTGCCAGCAGATTCGACAGGGGTTCCACCGGGGAGCTGTTTTTT
>TRBV7-8|NA|TRBD1|TRBJ2-2
CASRPRGPANTGELFF
TGTGCCAGCAGACCTAGGGGGCCCGCGAACACCGGGGAGCTGTTTTTT
>TRBV6-4|NA|TRBD2|TRBJ2-1
CASSPAGGRRVEQFF
TGTGCCAGCAGTCCGGCGGGGGGGAGGAGGGTTGAGCAGTTCTTC
>TRBV18|NA|TRBD2|TRBJ2-3
CASSRAGVSDTQYF
TGTGCCAGCTCACGGGCGGGAGTGTCAGATACGCAGTATTTT
>TRBV25-1|once|NA|TRBJ2-7
CASSLFPYEQYF
TGTGCCAGCAGTCTTTTCCCCTACGAGCAGTACTTC
>TRBV7-8|NA|NA|TRBJ1-1
CASSFGRSTGGTEAFF
TGTGCCAGCAGCTTCGGGAGGTCGACAGGAGGCACTGAAGCTTTCTTT
>TRBV28|NA|TRBD1|TRBJ1-5
CASSLPGQVGQPQHF
TGTGCCAGCAGTCTGCCCGGACAGGTTGGTCAGCCCCAGCATTTT
>TRBV18|NA|NA|TRBJ1-3
CASSPLGQNSGNTIYF
TGTGCCAGCTCACCCTTGGGACAAAACTCTGGAAACACCATATATTTT
>TRBV30|NA|TRBD1|TRBJ1-5
CAWGDRGDQPQHF
TGTGCCTGGGGGGACAGGGGTGATCAGCCCCAGCATTTT
>TRBV27|NA|TRBD2|TRBJ2-1
CASRTGLAYNEQFF
TGTGCCAGCAGGACGGGACTAGCGTACAATGAGCAGTTCTTC
>TRBV30|NA|NA|TRBJ2-1
CAWSRDSNTYNEQFF
TGTGCCTGGAGTCGGGACTCCAACACCTACAATGAGCAGTTCTTC
>TRBV5-6|NA|TRBD1|TRBJ2-2
CASSLDRAAGELFF
TGTGCCAGCAGCTTAGACAGGGCCGCCGGGGAGCTGTTTTTT
>TRBV12-3/TRBV12-4|few|TRBD2|TRBJ2-1
CASGLAGYNEQFF
TGTGCCAGTGGACTAGCGGGGTACAATGAGCAGTTCTTC
>TRBV27|NA|TRBD1|TRBJ1-4
CASHPGTGKEKLFF
TGTGCCAGCCACCCCGGGACAGGGAAAGAAAAACTGTTTTTT
>TRBV7-2|once|TRBD2|TRBJ2-3
CASSLGPSGSTDTQYF
TGTGCCAGCAGCTTAGGCCCTAGCGGGAGCACAGATACGCAGTATTTT
>TRBV27|NA|NA|TRBJ2-1
CASSFSGNNEQFF
TGTGCCAGCAGTTTTTCGGGAAATAATGAGCAGTTCTTC
>TRBV28|once|TRBD1|TRBJ1-4
CASSLGTVLDEKLFF
TGTGCCAGCAGTTTAGGGACAGTTCTTGATGAAAAACTGTTTTTT
>TRBV6-1|NA|NA|TRBJ2-7
CASSEGLAKAYEQYF
TGTGCCAGCAGTGAAGGGTTAGCGAAAGCCTACGAGCAGTACTTC
>TRBV6-5|NA|TRBD2|TRBJ2-7
CASRASGSYEQYF
TGTGCCTCTCGGGCTAGCGGCAGCTACGAGCAGTACTTC
>TRBV18|NA|NA|TRBJ2-5
CASSPPGQETQYF
TGTGCCAGCTCACCCCCAGGCCAAGAGACCCAGTACTTC
>TRBV6-5|NA|NA|TRBJ1-6
CASRGVAYNSPLHF
TGTGCCAGCAGAGGGGTAGCCTATAATTCACCCCTCCACTTT
>TRBV5-5|once|NA|TRBJ2-1
CASSLALAENNEQFF
TGTGCCAGCAGCTTGGCATTAGCGGAGAACAATGAGCAGTTCTTC
>TRBV3-1/TRBV3-2|NA|NA|TRBJ2-7
CASSQDGVSYEQYF
TGTGCCAGCAGCCAAGACGGGGTCTCCTACGAGCAGTACTTC